This T cell receptor beta chain derives from a study of blood T cells in healthy people across ages (dated by TCRdb to about 2015). About the investigation overall: In model experiments, template switching captured roughly one uniquely barcoded TCR beta cDNA molecule for every two T cells. For two donors (one aged 18 to 29 and one aged 80 or older), the study analyzed two additional independent replicas of 1 million unique cDNA reads from the same blood draw. Donors were grouped into four age groups: young (average roughly 17 years), middle-aged (about 40), aged (62) and long-lived (about 90). To avoid experimental bias, donors of different ages were distributed randomly across sequencing lanes. Age-related changes in TCR beta repertoire diversity were measured in the study by deep sequencing normalized with unique cDNA molecular identifiers. The paper's findings and limits, for the study overall: As age increased, observed TCR beta diversity per million T cells dropped in a roughly linear way, and a significant reduction was already evident by age approximately 40. Compared with the aged group, more naive CD4+ T cells, fewer expanded clones and increased TCR diversity were shown by the long-lived group, suggesting age selection. A strong correlation was found between observed TCR beta diversity and the percentage of naive T cells measured by flow cytometry. Conclusive comparison of naive and antigen-experienced compartments was prevented by the profiling of bulk unsorted PBMCs. Donor CMV infection status was unknown, potentially confounding age-related changes in expanded clonotypes. Estimates of total diversity based on one million sequenced T cells were regarded as lower bounds and as underestimates.

Details on this clonotype: The clone's antigen remains unknown. Per-nucleotide qualities are absent, and no much larger clonotype sits a single base away.

Libraries were constructed by 5' RACE. The instrument was an Illumina HiSeq 2500. A second PCR of roughly 6 to 11 cycles was performed with a sample-barcoded 5' primer and a J-beta primer mix. A unique molecular identifier was introduced onto each TCR beta cDNA molecule by a template-switch 5' adaptor carrying 12 random nucleotides. Each sample yielded at least 2.5 million CDR3-containing paired-end reads. The Mint cDNA synthesis kit, primed by a TRBC-specific oligonucleotide, was used to synthesize first-strand cDNA from all RNA. Following uracil-DNA glycosylase treatment, all cDNA underwent a first 18-cycle PCR with the universal primers M1SS and BC2_uni_R. In the original analysis: For normalization, 1 million high-quality reads, each with a distinct molecular identifier, were randomly selected from each sample. Reads with shared molecular identifiers were discarded instead of being binned into consensus sequences. CDR3 identification, clonotype clustering and error correction used MiTCR with a Q25 quality threshold and the strictest error-elimination algorithm. A nonparametric unseen species model using Euler transformation provided a lower-bound estimate of total TCR beta diversity. TCRdb handled the public reads itself, with Q25 trimming in fastp and clone calling in MiXCR, and kept productive beta chains. Rows are unified per CDR3 protein, each entry keeping the most common DNA and genes. These V and J calls originate from TCRdb's pipeline instead of the authors' own analysis. Counted in this sample were about 1.1 million distinct CDR3 sequences; 35% to 40% of them appeared once. The top ten clonotypes cover less than 15% of the sample.

The roughly 39 donors, aged roughly 6 to 95 years, were systemically healthy Caucasian individuals from Russia. Around 9.8 milliliters of peripheral blood were collected from each donor into EDTA-treated Vacutainer tubes. PBMCs were isolated by Ficoll-Paque density-gradient centrifugation, with at least 7 million obtained per sample. Trizol reagent was used to extract total RNA from PBMCs, with at least 6 micrograms per sample. For every donor, flow cytometry on a PBMC aliquot measured the percentage of naive CD45RAhigh/CD27high T cells. The TCR sequence derives from a man aged 18 to 29 in good health. The sequenced material came from blood.

The bases are TGTGCCAGCAGCCCGTGGGGACAGGGGGCCTACAATGAGCAGTTCTTC. Translated, this is CASSPWGQGAYNEQFF. In this chain, TRBV3-1 is recombined with TRBJ2-1; TRBD1 fits 11 bases in the junction. Per the germline V gene (reference sequence), LGHDT is the CDR1 and YNNKEL is the CDR2. The germline V end is reduced by 4 bases and the J end by 2 bases; junction bases left unmatched: 4. The CDR3 numbers 16 residues from cysteine through phenylalanine. Solely the CDR3 DNA is kept, with 48 bases framed from the first base.